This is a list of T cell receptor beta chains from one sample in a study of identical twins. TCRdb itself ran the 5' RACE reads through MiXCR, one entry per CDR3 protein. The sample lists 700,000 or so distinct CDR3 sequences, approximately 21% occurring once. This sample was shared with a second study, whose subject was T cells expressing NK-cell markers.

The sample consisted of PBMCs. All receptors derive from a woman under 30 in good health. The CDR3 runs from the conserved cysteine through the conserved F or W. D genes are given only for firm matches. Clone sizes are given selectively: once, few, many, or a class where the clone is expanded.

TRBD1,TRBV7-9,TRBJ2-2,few,TGTGCCAGCAGCAGCGGGACAGGGCGAGCCGGGGAGCTGTTTTTT,CASSSGTGRAGELFF
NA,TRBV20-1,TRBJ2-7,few,TGCAGTGCCCCCCCCCAGGGTGACGAGCAGTACTTC,CSAPPQGDEQYF
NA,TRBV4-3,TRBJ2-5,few,TGCGCCAGCAGCCCACAACTTCGGGAGACCCAGTACTTC,CASSPQLRETQYF
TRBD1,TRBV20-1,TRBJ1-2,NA,TGCAGTGCTGCTACCGCCGGGACAGCGCGTGGCTACACCTTC,CSAATAGTARGYTF
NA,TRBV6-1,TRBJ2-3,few,TGTGCCAGCACCCCACCTCGGGGCGGGGAAGGCACACATACGCAGTATTTT,CASTPPRGGEGTHTQYF
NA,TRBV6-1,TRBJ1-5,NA,TGTGCCAGCAGTCGGAATAACAATCAGCCCCAGCATTTT,CASSRNNNQPQHF
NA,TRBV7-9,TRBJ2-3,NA,TGTGCCAGCAGCTGGCAGACTAGCACAGATACGCAGTATTTT,CASSWQTSTDTQYF
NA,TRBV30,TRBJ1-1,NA,TGTGCCTGGAGGAGTCGAACCTTCGGCACGGCGGAATTT,CAWRSRTFGTAEF
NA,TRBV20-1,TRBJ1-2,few,TGCAGTGCTAACCTCCACAGATCCTCCTATGGCTACACCTTC,CSANLHRSSYGYTF
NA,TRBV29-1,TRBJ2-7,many,TGCAGCGCATTCCGGTCGGGGGGCGGGGAGCAGTACTTC,CSAFRSGGGEQYF
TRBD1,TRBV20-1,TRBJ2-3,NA,TGCAGTGCCAACCGCCCCGGGACAGGGAGCACAGATACGCAGTATTTT,CSANRPGTGSTDTQYF
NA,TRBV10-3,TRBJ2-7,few,TGTGCCATCAGTGAGTCAGGAAGAGCGGACTACGAGCAGTACTTC,CAISESGRADYEQYF
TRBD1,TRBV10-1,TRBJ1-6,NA,TGCGCCAGCAGTGCGGGACAGATCTTGGATTCACCCCTCCACTTT,CASSAGQILDSPLHF
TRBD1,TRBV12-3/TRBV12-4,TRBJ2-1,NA,TGTGCCAGCAATTCTTACAGGGGTAATGAGCAGTTCTTC,CASNSYRGNEQFF
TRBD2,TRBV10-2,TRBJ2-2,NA,TGCGCCAGCGGAGCCAGCGGGGGAGACACCGGGGAGCTGTTTTTT,CASGASGGDTGELFF
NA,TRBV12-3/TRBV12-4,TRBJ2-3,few,TGTGCCAGCACCCCTCGGCGGGGAAACACAGATACGCAGTATTTT,CASTPRRGNTDTQYF
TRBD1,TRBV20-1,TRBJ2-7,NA,TGCAGTGCTAGACTAGGGACAGCACCTAACGAGCAGTACTTC,CSARLGTAPNEQYF
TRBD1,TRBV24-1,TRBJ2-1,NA,TGTGCCACCAGTGACTATGAAGGGGGCGGTGAGCAGTTCTTC,CATSDYEGGGEQFF
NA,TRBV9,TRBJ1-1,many,TGTGCCAGCAGCCCCCCTGTGGGGGCCTGGACTGAAGCTTTCTTT,CASSPPVGAWTEAFF